The 6 T cell receptor beta chains given below trace back to one sample, sequenced in a study of blood T cell repertoires in COVID-19. Here immunoSEQ multiplex PCR was the method, and the copy in TCRdb shows in-frame clones only, minus some. Of roughly 700,000 clones in the sample, 80% to 90% are singletons; the top ten hold roughly 0.26%. Sample: peripheral blood. The receptors stem from a woman aged 18-29 years with acute or convalescent COVID-19.

The chain combines TRBV3-1 (or the pseudogene TRBV3-2) with TRBJ1-4, with 7 bases aligning to TRBD1. Trimming at V came to 4 bases and at J to 6 bases, leaving 20 bases not matched to a gene. Germline assignment: CDR1 LGHDT and CDR2 YNNKEL (reference sequence). The CDR3 loop spans 19 amino acids. CDR3 sequence (DNA): TGTGCCAGCAGCCGATACAGGGGAAAGGGTGATGTGGGCTATGAAAAACTGTTTTTT. Translating gives CASSRYRGKGDVGYEKLFF.

This sequence joins TRBV14 and TRBJ1-6, with TRBD1 matching 10 bases. V was pared by 0 bases and J by 5 bases, with 4 bases of the junction left unmatched. The V gene's germline CDR1 is SGHDN and CDR2 FVKESK. This CDR3 is built from 17 residues. Written as DNA, the CDR3 is TGTGCCAGCAGCCAAGATGGGACAGGGGATAATAATTCACCCCTCCACTTT. It specifies CASSQDGTGDNNSPLHF. The full variable domain, its missing parts supplied by reference TRBV14 and TRBJ1-6, is EAGVTQFPSHSVIEKGQTVTLRCDPISGHDNLYWYRRVMGKEIKFLLHFVKESKQDESGMPNNRFLAERTGGTYSTLKVQPAELEDSGVYFCASSQDGTGDNNSPLHFGNGTRLTVT.

Remarks on this clone: One end of the junction does not line up with germline, which may come from a read error. The sample contains more than one DNA sequence encoding this CDR3. The V and J genes are TRBV18 and TRBJ2-2, with D possibly matching TRBD2 (5 bases). The CDR3 sequence is 15 residues long. The germline gives CDR1 KGHSH, CDR2 LQKENI. The DNA of the CDR3 is TGTGCCAGTTCACCAGGCAGCGGGAACACCGGGGAGCTGTTTTTT. Protein product: CASSPGSGNTGELFF. The variable domain in full, with the rest retrieved from reference TRBV18 and TRBJ2-2, is NAGVMQNPRHLVRRRGQEARLRCSPMKGHSHVYWYRQLPEEGLKFMVYLQKENIIDESGMPKERFSAEFPKEGPSILRIQQVVRGDSAAYFCASSPGSGNTGELFFGEGSRLTVL.

The chain recombines TRBV7-2 with TRBJ2-2; D is perhaps TRBD1 (5 bases). V lost 4 bases to trimming and J lost 1 base, with 13 bases between them. The germline CDR1 and CDR2 sequences are SGHTA and FQGNSA. This CDR3 is built from 16 residues. CDR3 DNA: TGTGCCAGCAGCTACTATCAGGGATGGAACACCGGGGAGCTGTTTTTT. This sequence encodes CASSYYQGWNTGELFF. The variable domain in full, with the rest retrieved from reference TRBV7-2 and TRBJ2-2, is GAGVSQSPSNKVTEKGKDVELRCDPISGHTALYWYRQSLGQGLEFLIYFQGNSAPDKSGLPSDRFSAERTGGSVSTLTIQRTQQEDSAVYLCASSYYQGWNTGELFFGEGSRLTVL.

The chain uses TRBV7-9 and TRBJ2-1, with 9 bases fitting TRBD1. This CDR3 is built from 15 residues. Germline assignment: CDR1 SEHNR and CDR2 FQNEAQ (reference sequence). J gave up 6 bases and V 2 bases, and 5 bases lay outside the gene matches. CDR3 loop: CASSLRGQGPNEQFF. The CDR3 nucleotides are TGTGCCAGCAGCTTAAGGGGACAGGGCCCCAATGAGCAGTTCTTC.

J is TRBJ2-1 and V is TRBV25-1, with D unclear. Germline CDR1 and CDR2: MGHDK and SYGVNS. The V end was cut by 4 bases, the J end by 3 bases, with 10 bases between. The CDR3 is 14 amino acids. CDR3 coding DNA: TGTGCCAGCAGTGCGTTCAGAAACTACAATGAGCAGTTCTTC. Translation: CASSAFRNYNEQFF.